This T cell receptor (beta chain) was sequenced in a study of blood T cell repertoires in COVID-19. Looking at the study overall: PBMCs, B-cell-depleted T cells, or T cells provided the cDNA or gDNA that made up the material.

Measured with immunoSEQ multiplex PCR; TCRdb has only the in-frame clones, and not every one. The data contain around 300,000 clones, approximately 86% of them seen just once; the ten biggest clones take up roughly 2.6%. Germline values: CDR1 GTSNPN, CDR2 SVGIG (reference sequence). Trimming took 1 base from V and 4 from J; bases not matched to a gene: 2. The CDR3 extends over 13 amino acids. The study drew participants aged roughly 18 to 95 years from 20 to 30 US areas. Participant-given clinical history determined each cohort assignment. Recovered status applied to Cohort 3 donors who had two consecutive negative PCRs. It also applied to those with clearance or with symptom resolution.

The chain combines TRBV30 with TRBJ1-1; 8 bases are a match to TRBD1. This receptor was taken from a woman aged 18-29 years who had recovered from COVID-19. The sequenced sample was PBMCs or T cells enriched from blood (not recorded which). The CDR3 loop reads CAWSATGGTEAFF. The CDR3 nucleotides read TGTGCCTGGAGTGCAACAGGGGGCACTGAAGCTTTCTTT. Combining the CDR3 with reference TRBV30 and TRBJ1-1 gives the whole variable domain SQTIHQWPATLVQPVGSPLSLECTVEGTSNPNLYWYRQAAGRGLQLLFYSVGIGQISSEVPQNLSASRPQDRQFILSSKKLLLSDSGFYLCAWSATGGTEAFFGQGTRLTVV.